These T cell receptor beta chains were read from a single sample in a study of blood T cell repertoires in COVID-19. Clones were sequenced by immunoSEQ multiplex PCR, and TCRdb holds only the in-frame ones, with some missing. The data contain over 200,000 clones, around 90% of them singletons. The sequenced sample was PBMCs or T cells enriched from blood (not recorded which). The receptors derive from a man younger than 35 with acute COVID-19. CDR3s include the opening cysteine and the closing phenylalanine or tryptophan. D genes are given only for firm matches. Rows may omit the clone size; those that give it use once, few, many or a size class.

j_call v_call clone_size cdr3_length d_call cdr3_aa cdr3_nt
TRBJ1-5 TRBV4-1 . 20 TRBD1 CASSQVYARTGIVAWQPQHF TGCGCCAGCAGCCAAGTTTACGCGAGGACAGGGATAGTGGCCTGGCAGCCCCAGCATTTT
TRBJ2-1 TRBV29-1 . 15 . CSVATGRISYNEQFF TGCAGCGTGGCTACAGGACGCATATCGTACAATGAGCAGTTCTTC
TRBJ2-2 TRBV3-1/TRBV3-2 . 12 . CASSLVAGELFF TGTGCCAGCAGCCTAGTGGCCGGGGAGCTGTTTTTT
TRBJ2-7 TRBV18 . 15 TRBD2 CASSRGLAGVVEQYF TGTGCCAGCTCCCGAGGACTAGCGGGAGTGGTCGAGCAGTACTTC
TRBJ2-3 TRBV7-2 . 14 TRBD2 CASRPGRATDTQYF TGTGCCAGCAGGCCCGGGAGGGCCACAGATACGCAGTATTTT
TRBJ2-1 TRBV6-2/TRBV6-3 . 14 TRBD2 CASSYLAGGPRQFF TGTGCCAGCAGTTATCTAGCGGGAGGGCCAAGGCAGTTCTTC
TRBJ2-7 TRBV4-3 . 15 . CASSQGLQGSYEQYF TGCGCCAGCAGCCAAGGTTTACAGGGTTCCTACGAGCAGTACTTC
TRBJ1-6 TRBV7-9 . 14 . CASSLTSNNSPLHF TGTGCCAGCAGCTTAACATCCAATAATTCACCCCTCCACTTT
TRBJ2-2 TRBV6-2/TRBV6-3 . 17 TRBD2 CASSYFDTSGKTGELFF TGTGCCAGCAGTTACTTCGATACTAGCGGGAAGACCGGGGAGCTGTTTTTT
TRBJ2-7 TRBV19 . 15 TRBD1 CASSVGQGGKYEQYF TGTGCCAGTAGTGTAGGCCAAGGGGGCAAGTACGAGCAGTACTTC
TRBJ1-1 TRBV27 . 14 . CASRTGLLNTEAFF TGTGCCAGCAGAACGGGACTGCTGAACACTGAAGCTTTCTTT
TRBJ1-2 TRBV2 . 19 TRBD1 CASSDLLNLRGQDNYGYTF TGTGCCAGCAGTGACCTTCTTAATCTCCGGGGACAGGATAACTATGGCTACACCTTC
TRBJ2-1 TRBV6-5 . 14 TRBD1 CATSAGQEYNEQFF TGTGCCACCTCGGCGGGACAGGAGTACAATGAGCAGTTCTTC
TRBJ2-1 TRBV27 . 14 TRBD2 CASSFVSAGGKQFF TGTGCCAGCAGTTTTGTTAGTGCGGGGGGAAAACAGTTCTTC
TRBJ1-5 TRBV4-1 . 16 . CASSREQGGSNQPQHF TGCGCCAGCAGCCGGGAACAGGGAGGGAGCAATCAGCCCCAGCATTTT
TRBJ1-1 TRBV12-3/TRBV12-4 . 12 . CASSFRGAEAFF TGTGCCAGCAGTTTTAGGGGCGCTGAAGCTTTCTTT
TRBJ2-2 TRBV5-1 . 17 TRBD1 CASSLAGGQGSPGELFF TGCGCCAGCAGCTTGGCCGGGGGACAGGGCTCTCCCGGGGAGCTGTTTTTT
TRBJ2-7 TRBV7-8 . 14 . CASSLGGGGYEQYF TGTGCCAGCAGCTTAGGGGGAGGGGGCTACGAGCAGTACTTC
TRBJ1-1 TRBV5-1 . 15 . CASSLMGRRATEAFF TGCGCCAGCAGCTTGATGGGGAGGCGGGCCACTGAAGCTTTCTTT
TRBJ2-1 TRBV7-2 . 15 TRBD2 CASSSLAGGLGEQFF TGTGCCAGCAGCTCACTAGCGGGAGGCCTCGGTGAGCAGTTCTTC
TRBJ2-7 TRBV30 . 18 TRBD2 CASGRRSGRGPRSYEQYF TGTGCCTCCGGGCGGAGGAGCGGGAGGGGCCCTCGCTCCTACGAGCAGTACTTC
TRBJ1-1 TRBV6-5 . 14 . CASSSTELNTEAFF TGTGCCAGCAGTTCGACAGAGCTGAACACTGAAGCTTTCTTT
TRBJ1-1 TRBV27 . 14 . CASSTGGQNTEAFF TGTGCCAGCAGCACCGGGGGGCAGAACACTGAAGCTTTCTTT
TRBJ2-7 TRBV11-2 . 14 TRBD1 CASSSNRGPFEQYF TGTGCCAGCAGCTCAAACAGGGGGCCATTTGAGCAGTACTTC
TRBJ2-5 TRBV14 . 17 . CASSQDSFWTDQETQYF TGTGCCAGCAGCCAAGATTCATTTTGGACAGACCAAGAGACCCAGTACTTC
TRBJ2-3 TRBV23-1 . 19 TRBD1 CASSQSRFQGAQGTDTQYF TGCGCCAGCAGTCAATCGAGATTCCAGGGGGCGCAGGGCACAGATACGCAGTATTTT
TRBJ2-1 TRBV18 . 14 TRBD1 CASSRGTGPNEQFF TGTGCCAGCTCACGAGGGACAGGGCCCAATGAGCAGTTCTTC
TRBJ2-7 TRBV6-5 few 15 TRBD2 CASSISGGGDYEQYF TGTGCCAGCAGCATTAGCGGCGGGGGGGACTACGAGCAGTACTTC
TRBJ1-5 TRBV5-5 once 15 . CASSGLSGSNQPQHF TGTGCCAGCAGCGGTCTGTCGGGGAGCAATCAGCCCCAGCATTTT
TRBJ1-2 TRBV30 . 15 TRBD1 CAWSPGTGHNYGYTF TGTGCCTGGTCCCCCGGGACAGGGCATAACTATGGCTACACCTTC
TRBJ2-2 TRBV14 . 17 TRBD2 CASSRLPTSGGTGELFF TGTGCCAGCAGCCGGCTCCCTACTAGCGGGGGGACCGGGGAGCTGTTTTTT
TRBJ2-7 TRBV3-1/TRBV3-2 few 15 TRBD2 CASSQGVAGGPRQYF TGTGCCAGCAGCCAAGGAGTAGCGGGAGGCCCTAGGCAGTACTTC
TRBJ2-7 TRBV6-5 . 16 TRBD1 CASSYSGTEVTYEQYF TGTGCCAGCAGTTACTCCGGGACAGAAGTTACCTACGAGCAGTACTTC
TRBJ1-5 TRBV24-1 once 14 . CATSDLQAGQPQHF TGTGCCACCAGTGATTTGCAGGCGGGACAGCCCCAGCATTTT
TRBJ2-1 TRBV28 . 13 . CASSSTGYHEQFF TGTGCCAGCAGCTCGACGGGATACCATGAGCAGTTCTTC
TRBJ2-3 TRBV19 . 15 TRBD1 CASRPDRVELDTQYF TGTGCCAGTAGACCCGACAGGGTGGAATTGGATACGCAGTATTTT
TRBJ2-3 TRBV27 . 15 . CASSYLGGAADTQYF TGTGCCAGCAGTTACTTAGGGGGGGCGGCAGATACGCAGTATTTT
TRBJ1-5 TRBV28 . 16 . CASSPKSANPTQPQHF TGTGCCAGCAGTCCCAAAAGCGCCAACCCCACTCAGCCCCAGCATTTT
TRBJ2-1 TRBV9 . 15 TRBD2 CASSASGRTYNEQFF TGTGCCAGCAGCGCTAGCGGGAGGACCTACAATGAGCAGTTCTTC
TRBJ1-5 TRBV6-5 few 14 TRBD1 CASTIQGYNQPQHF TGTGCCAGCACCATACAGGGGTACAATCAGCCCCAGCATTTT
TRBJ2-1 TRBV6-5 . 14 . CASSYSGGQNEQFF TGTGCCAGCAGTTACTCGGGAGGTCAGAATGAGCAGTTCTTC
TRBJ2-1 TRBV4-2 . 15 TRBD2 CASSQGAGESDEQFF TGTGCCAGCAGCCAAGGAGCGGGAGAGAGCGATGAGCAGTTCTTC
TRBJ2-1 TRBV10-1 . 15 TRBD2 CASSDPAGGGGEQFF TGCGCCAGCAGTGACCCAGCGGGAGGTGGCGGTGAGCAGTTCTTC
TRBJ2-1 TRBV7-9 . 17 TRBD2 CASSPGTSWGRGNEQFF TGTGCCAGCAGCCCCGGGACTAGCTGGGGGCGGGGGAATGAGCAGTTCTTC
TRBJ2-3 TRBV25-1 once 12 . CASSDRANTQYF TGTGCCAGCAGTGACAGGGCGAATACGCAGTATTTT
TRBJ1-1 TRBV24-1 . 15 . CATSDESGGSTEAFF TGTGCCACCAGTGATGAATCGGGAGGAAGCACTGAAGCTTTCTTT
TRBJ1-6 TRBV11-2 . 12 . CASSLERAPLHF TGTGCCAGCAGCTTAGAACGGGCACCCCTCCACTTT
TRBJ1-1 TRBV3-1/TRBV3-2 . 13 . CASSPMLDSEAFF TGTGCCAGCAGCCCGATGTTAGACTCTGAAGCTTTCTTT
TRBJ2-7 TRBV6-1 once 13 . CASSESGTYEQYF TGTGCCAGCAGTGAAAGCGGTACCTACGAGCAGTACTTC
TRBJ2-3 TRBV9 . 17 . CASSASRLDSGTDTQYF TGTGCCAGCAGCGCCTCCCGCCTGGACTCAGGCACAGATACGCAGTATTTT
TRBJ2-2 TRBV30 . 13 . CAWSVQGMGELFF TGTGCCTGGAGTGTACAGGGAATGGGGGAGCTGTTTTTT
TRBJ1-6 TRBV18 few 17 . CASSQRLTGTTPSPLHF TGTGCCAGCTCACAAAGGTTGACCGGGACAACTCCCTCACCCCTCCACTTT
TRBJ1-1 TRBV4-3 . 14 . CASSQDSGDTEAFF TGCGCCAGCAGCCAAGATTCAGGGGACACTGAAGCTTTCTTT
TRBJ2-5 TRBV6-1 . 15 . CASSDPLRGEETQYF TGTGCCAGCAGTGACCCACTGCGGGGAGAAGAGACCCAGTACTTC
TRBJ1-2 TRBV5-4 few 15 TRBD1 CASSLGAGQGLSYTF TGTGCCAGCAGCTTGGGGGCGGGACAGGGGTTGAGCTACACCTTC